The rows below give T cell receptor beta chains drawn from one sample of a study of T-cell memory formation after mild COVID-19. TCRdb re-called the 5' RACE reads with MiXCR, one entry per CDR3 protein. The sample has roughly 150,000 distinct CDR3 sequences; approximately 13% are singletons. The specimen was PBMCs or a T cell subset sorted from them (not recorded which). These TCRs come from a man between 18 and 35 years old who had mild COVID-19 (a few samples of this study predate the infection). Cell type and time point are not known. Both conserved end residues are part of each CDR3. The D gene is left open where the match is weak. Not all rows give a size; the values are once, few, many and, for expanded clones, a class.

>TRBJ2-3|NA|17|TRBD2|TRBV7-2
CASSRSSGDGSTDTQYF
TGTGCCAGCAGCCGAAGTAGCGGGGACGGTAGCACAGATACGCAGTATTTT
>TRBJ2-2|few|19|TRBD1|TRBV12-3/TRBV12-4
CASSLGPGTGHHWTGELFF
TGTGCCAGCAGCCTGGGCCCCGGGACAGGGCACCATTGGACCGGGGAGCTGTTTTTT
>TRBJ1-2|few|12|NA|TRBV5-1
CASSLLDYGYTF
TGCGCCAGCAGCTTGCTTGACTATGGCTACACCTTC
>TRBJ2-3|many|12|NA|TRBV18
CASSPLGDTQYF
TGTGCCAGCTCGCCTCTTGGGGATACGCAGTATTTT
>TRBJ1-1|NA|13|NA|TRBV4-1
CASSREWGTEAFF
TGCGCCAGCAGCCGGGAGTGGGGCACTGAAGCTTTCTTT
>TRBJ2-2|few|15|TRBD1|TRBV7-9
CASSYRQGRTGELFF
TGTGCCAGCAGCTACCGACAGGGGCGCACCGGGGAGCTGTTTTTT
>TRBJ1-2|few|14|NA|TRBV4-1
CASSQFEVTNGYTF
TGCGCCAGCAGCCAGTTCGAGGTCACGAATGGCTACACCTTC
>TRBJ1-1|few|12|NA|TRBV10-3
CAISTVNTEAFF
TGTGCCATCAGTACAGTGAACACTGAAGCTTTCTTT
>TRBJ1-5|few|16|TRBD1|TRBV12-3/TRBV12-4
CASSLAGTGGRQPQHF
TGTGCCAGCAGTTTAGCGGGGACAGGGGGAAGGCAGCCCCAGCATTTT
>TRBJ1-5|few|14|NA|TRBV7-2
CASSQRTSNQPQHF
TGTGCCAGCAGCCAGAGAACAAGCAATCAGCCCCAGCATTTT
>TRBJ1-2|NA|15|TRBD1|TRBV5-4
CASSSRDRGGHGYTF
TGTGCCAGCAGCTCCCGGGACAGGGGGGGGCATGGCTACACCTTC
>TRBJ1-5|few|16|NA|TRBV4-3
CASSQSPGADNQPQHF
TGCGCCAGCAGCCAATCCCCAGGGGCGGACAATCAGCCCCAGCATTTT
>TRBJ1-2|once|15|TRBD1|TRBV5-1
CASSRDRGANYGYTF
TGCGCCAGTAGCCGGGACAGGGGAGCTAACTATGGCTACACCTTC
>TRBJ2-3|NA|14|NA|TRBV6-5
CASSQNQGTDTQYF
TGTGCCAGCAGCCAAAACCAGGGCACAGATACGCAGTATTTT
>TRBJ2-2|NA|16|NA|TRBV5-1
CASSWGPGTNTGELFF
TGCGCCAGCAGCTGGGGGCCGGGAACGAACACCGGGGAGCTGTTTTTT
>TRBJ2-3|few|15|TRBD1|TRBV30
CAWSHGTANTDTQYF
TGTGCCTGGAGTCACGGGACAGCTAACACAGATACGCAGTATTTT
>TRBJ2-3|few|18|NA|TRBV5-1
CASSWRASRGPGPDTQYF
TGCGCCAGCAGCTGGAGGGCTTCCAGGGGCCCTGGCCCAGATACGCAGTATTTT
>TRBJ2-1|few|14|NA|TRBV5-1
CASSLDRVVDEQFF
TGCGCCAGCAGCTTGGACAGGGTGGTCGATGAGCAGTTCTTC
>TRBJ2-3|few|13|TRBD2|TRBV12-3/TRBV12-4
CASSFTSGGTQYF
TGTGCCAGCAGTTTCACTAGCGGGGGTACGCAGTATTTT
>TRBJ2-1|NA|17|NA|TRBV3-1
CASSQDRWGHELDEQFF
TGTGCCAGCAGCCAAGATCGTTGGGGCCACGAATTGGATGAGCAGTTCTTC
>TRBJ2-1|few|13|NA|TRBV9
CASSVDLWNEQFF
TGTGCCAGCAGCGTAGACTTGTGGAATGAGCAGTTCTTC
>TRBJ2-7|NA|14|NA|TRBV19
CASSRRTDNYEQYF
TGTGCCAGTAGTCGCCGGACGGATAACTACGAGCAGTACTTC
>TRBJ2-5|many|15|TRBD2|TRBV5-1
CASSLGGLTQETQYF
TGCGCCAGCAGCTTGGGGGGACTAACCCAAGAGACCCAGTACTTC
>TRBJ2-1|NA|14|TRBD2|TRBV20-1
CSASAGGSYNEQFF
TGCAGTGCTTCAGCGGGGGGGTCCTACAATGAGCAGTTCTTC
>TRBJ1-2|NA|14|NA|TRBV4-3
CASSQDSGDYGYTF
TGCGCCAGCAGCCAAGATTCAGGAGACTATGGCTACACCTTC
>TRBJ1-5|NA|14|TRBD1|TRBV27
CASREGQVNQPQHF
TGTGCCAGCAGGGAGGGACAGGTAAATCAGCCCCAGCATTTT
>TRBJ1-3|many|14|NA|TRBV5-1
CASSLEAGGNTIYF
TGCGCCAGCAGCTTGGAGGCCGGTGGAAACACCATATATTTT
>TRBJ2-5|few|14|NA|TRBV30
CALGGPLRGETQYF
TGTGCCTTGGGGGGACCCCTAAGAGGAGAGACCCAGTACTTC
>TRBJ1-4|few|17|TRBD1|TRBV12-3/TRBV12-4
CASSYLIQGTTNEKLFF
TGTGCCAGCAGTTATCTAATACAGGGGACAACTAATGAAAAACTGTTTTTT
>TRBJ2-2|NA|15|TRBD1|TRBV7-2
CASSRTGGAVGELFF
TGTGCCAGCAGCCGGACAGGGGGCGCGGTCGGGGAGCTGTTTTTT
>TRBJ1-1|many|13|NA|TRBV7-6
CASSSQENTEAFF
TGTGCCAGCAGCTCCCAGGAGAACACTGAAGCTTTCTTT
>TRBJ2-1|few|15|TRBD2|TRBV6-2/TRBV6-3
CASSKRGGSYNEQFF
TGTGCCAGCAGCAAGCGGGGGGGCTCCTACAATGAGCAGTTCTTC
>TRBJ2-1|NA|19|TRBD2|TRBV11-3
CASSRQTGLAGGRMGEQFF
TGTGCCAGCAGCAGACAAACAGGACTAGCGGGGGGGCGGATGGGTGAGCAGTTCTTC
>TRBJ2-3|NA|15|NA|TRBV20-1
CSAIRGTPYTDTQYF
TGCAGTGCTATTAGAGGGACCCCCTACACAGATACGCAGTATTTT
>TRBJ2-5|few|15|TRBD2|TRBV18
CASSPPGSGRETQYF
TGTGCCAGCTCACCACCTGGATCCGGGAGGGAGACCCAGTACTTC
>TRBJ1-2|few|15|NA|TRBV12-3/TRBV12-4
CASSLGGLYNYGYTF
TGTGCCAGCAGTTTAGGGGGCCTATATAACTATGGCTACACCTTC
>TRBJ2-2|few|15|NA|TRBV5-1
CASSGVASFPGELFF
TGCGCCAGCAGCGGTGTTGCTAGCTTCCCCGGGGAGCTGTTTTTT
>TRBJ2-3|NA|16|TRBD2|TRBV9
CASSLAGGKNTDTQYF
TGTGCCAGCAGCCTAGCGGGGGGAAAAAACACAGATACGCAGTATTTT
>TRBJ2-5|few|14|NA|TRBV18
CASSTPGSQETQYF
TGTGCCAGCTCCACTCCGGGGTCCCAAGAGACCCAGTACTTC
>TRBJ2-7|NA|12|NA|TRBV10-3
CAIAEGWGEQYF
TGTGCCATCGCCGAGGGCTGGGGAGAGCAGTACTTC
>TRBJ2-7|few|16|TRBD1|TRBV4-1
CASSQASPTGTYEQYF
TGCGCCAGCAGCCAAGCTTCACCGACAGGGACCTACGAGCAGTACTTC
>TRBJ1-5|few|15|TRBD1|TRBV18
CASSREGAGDQPQHF
TGTGCCAGCTCACGAGAGGGGGCAGGGGATCAGCCCCAGCATTTT
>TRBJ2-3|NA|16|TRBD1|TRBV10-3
CAISDRKGQYTDTQYF
TGTGCCATCAGTGATAGGAAGGGACAGTACACAGATACGCAGTATTTT
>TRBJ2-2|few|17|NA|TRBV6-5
CASSYSSSPPTGGELFF
TGTGCCAGCAGTTACTCGAGTTCTCCTCCCACCGGCGGGGAGCTGTTTTTT
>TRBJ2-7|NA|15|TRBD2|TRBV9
CASSKGLAVAYEQYF
TGTGCCAGCAGCAAGGGACTAGCGGTGGCCTACGAGCAGTACTTC
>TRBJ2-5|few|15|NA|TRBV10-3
CAISESLQNQETQYF
TGTGCCATCAGTGAATCCCTTCAGAACCAAGAGACCCAGTACTTC
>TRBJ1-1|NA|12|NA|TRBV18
CASSALTAEAFF
TGTGCCAGCTCCGCGCTGACAGCTGAAGCTTTCTTT
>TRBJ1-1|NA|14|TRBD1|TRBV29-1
CSVATGGRNTEAFF
TGCAGCGTGGCCACAGGGGGGAGGAACACTGAAGCTTTCTTT
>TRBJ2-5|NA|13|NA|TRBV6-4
CASSATGMETQYF
TGTGCCAGCAGTGCCACAGGGATGGAGACCCAGTACTTC
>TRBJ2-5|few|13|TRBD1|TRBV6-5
CASTPTGIETQYF
TGTGCCAGCACCCCGACAGGGATTGAGACCCAGTACTTC
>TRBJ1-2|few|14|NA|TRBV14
CASSQRRDLPRYTF
TGTGCCAGCAGCCAAAGGCGGGACCTCCCGAGGTACACCTTC
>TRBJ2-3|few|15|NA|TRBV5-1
CASSFAGAVTDTQYF
TGCGCCAGCAGCTTCGCGGGGGCCGTCACAGATACGCAGTATTTT
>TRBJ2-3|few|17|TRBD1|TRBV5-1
CASSLEGRADRADTQYF
TGCGCCAGCAGCTTAGAAGGGAGAGCCGACAGGGCCGATACGCAGTATTTT
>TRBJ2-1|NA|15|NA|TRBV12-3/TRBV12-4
CASSPRPGWGNEQFF
TGTGCCAGCAGTCCTAGACCGGGATGGGGCAATGAGCAGTTCTTC
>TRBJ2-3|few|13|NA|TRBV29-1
CSGTPEVADTQYF
TGCAGCGGGACTCCAGAGGTCGCAGATACGCAGTATTTT
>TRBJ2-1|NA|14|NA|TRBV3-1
CASSQASSYNEQFF
TGTGCCAGCAGCCAAGCGAGCTCCTACAATGAGCAGTTCTTC
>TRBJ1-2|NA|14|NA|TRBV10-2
CASSERVGYYGYTF
TGCGCCAGCAGTGAGCGGGTCGGGTATTATGGCTACACCTTC
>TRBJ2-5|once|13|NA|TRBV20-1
CSARVGAEETQYF
TGCAGTGCTAGAGTGGGCGCCGAAGAGACCCAGTACTTC
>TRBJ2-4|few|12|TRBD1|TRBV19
CASGTGITIQYF
TGTGCCAGCGGGACAGGTATTACCATTCAGTACTTC
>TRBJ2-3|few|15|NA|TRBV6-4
CASSDRAESTDTQYF
TGTGCCAGCAGTGACAGGGCCGAAAGCACAGATACGCAGTATTTT